This is a list of T cell receptor beta chains from one sample in a study of cytomegalovirus exposure and HLA in healthy donors. The repertoire was sequenced with immunoSEQ multiplex PCR; TCRdb's copy has only in-frame clones and lacks some. The sample yields 140,000 or so clones, 60% to 80% seen once. The sequenced sample consisted of PBMCs. Every receptor here comes from a woman aged 25 to 39 in good health and CMV-seronegative. Both conserved end residues are part of each CDR3. A D gene is named only where the DNA matches it firmly. A clone size is listed for some rows: how often the clone was seen (once, few, many), or a class if it is expanded.

NA	TRBV11-2	13	TRBJ1-2	NA	CASSLDANYGYTF	TGTGCCAGCAGCTTAGACGCTAACTATGGCTACACCTTC
NA	TRBV4-3	15	TRBJ1-1	NA	CASSQDIGGGTEAFF	TGCGCCAGCAGCCAAGATATAGGGGGAGGGACTGAAGCTTTCTTT
NA	TRBV12-5	18	TRBJ2-1	TRBD2	CASAQGLAGGSSYNEQFF	TGTGCTAGTGCCCAGGGACTAGCGGGGGGTTCGTCCTACAATGAGCAGTTCTTC
once	TRBV9	15	TRBJ2-3	NA	CASSVGQGETDTQYF	TGTGCCAGCAGCGTAGGCCAGGGTGAGACAGATACGCAGTATTTT
NA	TRBV15	12	TRBJ1-5	TRBD1	CATRQGDQPQHF	TGTGCCACCCGACAGGGGGATCAGCCCCAGCATTTT
NA	TRBV6-5	16	TRBJ1-2	NA	CASSFGEAETLYGYTF	TGTGCCAGCAGTTTCGGCGAGGCCGAGACCCTATATGGCTACACCTTC
once	TRBV6-1	15	TRBJ2-3	TRBD2	CASSRLAGDTDTQYF	TGTGCCAGCAGCAGACTAGCGGGGGACACAGATACGCAGTATTTT
few	TRBV5-1	14	TRBJ2-3	TRBD2	CATAAGLAPDTQYF	TGCGCCACCGCTGCGGGACTAGCCCCGGATACGCAGTATTTT
NA	TRBV6-5	15	TRBJ1-2	NA	CASSPDPHVNYGYTF	TGTGCCAGCAGTCCAGATCCCCACGTTAACTATGGCTACACCTTC
NA	TRBV10-3	15	TRBJ1-2	TRBD1	CAISDYGQGNYGYTF	TGTGCCATCAGTGATTACGGACAGGGGAACTATGGCTACACCTTC